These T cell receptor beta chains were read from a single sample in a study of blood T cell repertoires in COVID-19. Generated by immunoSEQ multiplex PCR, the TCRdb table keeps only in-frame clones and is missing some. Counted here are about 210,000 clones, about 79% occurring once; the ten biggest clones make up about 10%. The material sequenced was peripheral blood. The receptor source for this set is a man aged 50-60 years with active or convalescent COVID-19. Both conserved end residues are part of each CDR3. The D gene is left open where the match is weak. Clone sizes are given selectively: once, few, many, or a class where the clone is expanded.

CDR3: CASSSSSGANVLTF; DNA: TGTGCCAGCAGCTCGAGCTCTGGGGCCAACGTCCTGACTTTC; J: TRBJ2-6; size: once; D: .; V: TRBV7-2
CDR3: CASSERGGTGTDTQYF; DNA: TGTGCCAGCAGTGAAAGGGGTGGGACTGGCACAGATACGCAGTATTTT; J: TRBJ2-3; size: once; D: .; V: TRBV6-1
CDR3: CASSQELAGALNTGELFF; DNA: TGCGCCAGCAGCCAAGAACTAGCGGGGGCCCTTAACACCGGGGAGCTGTTTTTT; J: TRBJ2-2; size: .; D: TRBD2; V: TRBV4-3
CDR3: CASSLPPGYLGNTIYF; DNA: TGTGCCAGCAGCTTACCCCCAGGCTATCTCGGAAACACCATATATTTT; J: TRBJ1-3; size: .; D: .; V: TRBV5-5
CDR3: CASSELHHRGLNEKLFF; DNA: TGTGCCAGCAGTGAACTCCACCACAGGGGGCTTAATGAAAAACTGTTTTTT; J: TRBJ1-4; size: .; D: TRBD1; V: TRBV6-1
CDR3: CASSFGTGEYGYTF; DNA: TGTGCCAGCAGTTTCGGGACAGGGGAATATGGCTACACCTTC; J: TRBJ1-2; size: .; D: TRBD1; V: TRBV6-6
CDR3: CASRDTGTSYNEQFF; DNA: TGTGCCAGCAGGGACACCGGGACTAGCTACAATGAGCAGTTCTTC; J: TRBJ2-1; size: .; D: TRBD2; V: TRBV6-5
CDR3: CARGRQGGTEAFF; DNA: TGTGCCAGAGGGAGACAGGGAGGCACTGAAGCTTTCTTT; J: TRBJ1-1; size: .; D: TRBD1; V: TRBV2
CDR3: CASSTGQTNTEAFF; DNA: TGTGCCAGTAGTACGGGACAAACGAACACTGAAGCTTTCTTT; J: TRBJ1-1; size: once; D: .; V: TRBV19
CDR3: CASSRRGEGNQPQHF; DNA: TGTGCCAGCAGCCGCCGCGGGGAAGGCAATCAGCCCCAGCATTTT; J: TRBJ1-5; size: once; D: .; V: TRBV28
CDR3: CASSPGTGDYNEQFF; DNA: TGCGCCAGCAGCCCCGGGACAGGGGACTACAATGAGCAGTTCTTC; J: TRBJ2-1; size: .; D: TRBD1; V: TRBV5-1
CDR3: CASSWGGTNEKLFF; DNA: TGTGCCAGCAGCTGGGGGGGAACTAATGAAAAACTGTTTTTT; J: TRBJ1-4; size: .; D: .; V: TRBV5-6
CDR3: CASSQDGMASGGRDTDTQYF; DNA: TGCGCCAGCAGCCAAGATGGTATGGCTAGCGGGGGCCGTGACACAGATACGCAGTATTTT; J: TRBJ2-3; size: .; D: TRBD2; V: TRBV4-1
CDR3: CASSQGQGSTEAFF; DNA: TGTGCCAGCAGCCAGGGACAGGGGAGCACTGAAGCTTTCTTT; J: TRBJ1-1; size: .; D: TRBD1; V: TRBV3-1/TRBV3-2
CDR3: CASSLEASTDTQYF; DNA: TGTGCCAGCAGCTTAGAGGCCAGCACAGATACGCAGTATTTT; J: TRBJ2-3; size: .; D: .; V: TRBV11-2
CDR3: CASSALVEGKYF; DNA: TGTGCCAGCAGTGCTTTGGTGGAGGGAAAGTACTTC; J: TRBJ2-5; size: .; D: .; V: TRBV2
CDR3: CASSFTSGEDTQYF; DNA: TGCGCCAGCAGCTTTACTAGCGGGGAGGATACGCAGTATTTT; J: TRBJ2-3; size: .; D: TRBD2; V: TRBV5-1
CDR3: CASSIAKSQGSHNEQFF; DNA: TGTGCCAGTAGTATAGCAAAATCACAGGGGTCTCACAATGAGCAGTTCTTC; J: TRBJ2-1; size: .; D: TRBD1; V: TRBV19
CDR3: CASSLLGRAGRMNTEAFF; DNA: TGTGCCAGCAGCTTATTAGGGAGGGCGGGACGGATGAACACTGAAGCTTTCTTT; J: TRBJ1-1; size: .; D: .; V: TRBV7-3
CDR3: CASSLRGTYQETQYF; DNA: TGTGCCAGCAGCTTAAGGGGCACGTACCAAGAGACCCAGTACTTC; J: TRBJ2-5; size: .; D: .; V: TRBV7-3
CDR3: CASSQPGGVQYF; DNA: TGTGCCAGCAGCCAGCCAGGCGGGGTGCAGTACTTC; J: TRBJ2-7; size: once; D: .; V: TRBV14
CDR3: CASSIGGSSYEQYF; DNA: TGTGCCAGTAGTATAGGAGGGAGCTCCTACGAGCAGTACTTC; J: TRBJ2-7; size: .; D: .; V: TRBV19
CDR3: CATSAGTGGTDTQYF; DNA: TGTGCCACCAGTGCCGGGACAGGGGGCACAGATACGCAGTATTTT; J: TRBJ2-3; size: .; D: TRBD1; V: TRBV24-1
CDR3: CASSQDPVTQYF; DNA: TGTGCCAGCAGCCAAGATCCGGTTACGCAGTATTTT; J: TRBJ2-3; size: .; D: .; V: TRBV3-1/TRBV3-2
CDR3: CSASSGDYEQYF; DNA: TGCAGTGCTAGTTCGGGTGACTACGAGCAGTACTTC; J: TRBJ2-7; size: .; D: .; V: TRBV20-1
CDR3: CASSLARGSIYGYTF; DNA: TGTGCCAGCAGCTTAGCGCGGGGGAGCATCTATGGCTACACCTTC; J: TRBJ1-2; size: .; D: .; V: TRBV7-2
CDR3: CASRKEGGLEAFF; DNA: TGTGCCAGCAGAAAAGAGGGGGGACTAGAAGCTTTCTTT; J: TRBJ1-1; size: few; D: .; V: TRBV7-2
CDR3: CASRGRDSNREKLFF; DNA: TGTGCCAGCAGGGGAAGGGACTCAAATCGGGAAAAACTGTTTTTT; J: TRBJ1-4; size: .; D: .; V: TRBV5-6
CDR3: CATSRGQGIHEQYF; DNA: TGTGCCACCAGCAGAGGGCAGGGGATCCACGAGCAGTACTTC; J: TRBJ2-7; size: .; D: .; V: TRBV15